The 27 T cell receptor beta chains reported below all come from one sample, sequenced in a study of T-cell reconstitution after alpha-beta-depleted transplantation in children. Using unique molecular identifiers, the investigators prepared the TCRbeta library. One entry per CDR3 protein results from TCRdb running MiXCR on the PCR reads. The repertoire includes 65,000 to 70,000 distinct CDR3 sequences, roughly 5.2% of them detected once, and approximately 17% sits in the top ten. This sample comprised PBMCs, mostly from graft donor cells, obtained 180 days after TCRalphabeta/CD19-depleted stem cell transplant. These receptor sequences come from a boy under two years old who had a stem cell transplant for acute myeloid leukemia, so the T cells may come from the graft donor.

In this sample, this clonotype turned up many times. The chain uses TRBV11-2 and TRBJ1-2; maybe TRBD1 (6 bases). The CDR3 length is 14 residues. The germline CDR1 and CDR2 sequences are SGHAT and FQNNGV. V lost 6 bases and J 4 bases, leaving 15 bases between the germline ends. CDR3 amino acids: CASSSGDARYGYTF. CDR3 in DNA: TGTGCCAGCAGTTCAGGGGACGCCCGCTATGGCTACACCTTC.

Many counts were recorded for this clonotype. The chain links TRBV24-1 to TRBJ2-3; possible D gene TRBD1, 7 bases. This CDR3 has 15 amino acids. Per the germline V gene, CDR1 is KGHDR and CDR2 is SFDVKD. Trimming took 1 base from V and 5 from J, leaving 12 bases between them. The CDR3 region is CATSDLYRGGDTQYF. Here the CDR3 DNA reads TGTGCCACCAGTGATTTATACAGGGGAGGAGATACGCAGTATTTT.

This clonotype was found many times. The chain joins TRBV18 to TRBJ2-5; D possibly corresponds to TRBD1 (5 bases). CDR1 KGHSH and CDR2 LQKENI come from the germline V gene. CDR3 size: 15 residues. The V gene lost 0 bases and the J gene lost 4 bases, with 12 bases spanning the gap. The CDR3 sequence: CASSPPARARETQYF. CDR3 sequence (DNA): TGTGCCAGCTCACCACCCGCCAGGGCAAGAGAGACCCAGTACTTC. The entire variable domain, with the rest obtained from reference TRBV18 and TRBJ2-5, is as follows: NAGVMQNPRHLVRRRGQEARLRCSPMKGHSHVYWYRQLPEEGLKFMVYLQKENIIDESGMPKERFSAEFPKEGPSILRIQQVVRGDSAAYFCASSPPARARETQYFGPGTRLLVL.

This clonotype has ten or more counts. The rearrangement joins TRBV11-2 to TRBJ2-5, with no clear D. Per the germline V gene, CDR1 is SGHAT and CDR2 is FQNNGV. V was trimmed by 3 bases and J by 1 base, leaving 12 bases between them. This CDR3 spans 15 amino acids. For the CDR3, the DNA is TGTGCCAGCAGCTTTTCGTTCTTGGGCCAAGAGACCCAGTACTTC. This codes for CASSFSFLGQETQYF. The variable domain in full, with the rest retrieved from reference TRBV11-2 and TRBJ2-5, is EAGVAQSPRYKIIEKRQSVAFWCNPISGHATLYWYQQILGQGPKLLIQFQNNGVVDDSQLPKDRFSAERLKGVDSTLKIQPAKLEDSAVYLCASSFSFLGQETQYFGPGTRLLVL.

This clonotype was observed many times. The genes are TRBV7-9 and TRBJ2-7; 12 bases agree with TRBD1. CDR1 is SEHNR and CDR2 is FQNEAQ in the germline V gene (reference sequence). The trim removed 8 bases at V and 4 bases at J, leaving 6 bases unmatched. The CDR3 extends over 14 amino acids. The CDR3 reads CASAWGQGAYEQYF. CDR3 coding DNA: TGTGCCAGCGCTTGGGGACAGGGGGCTTACGAGCAGTACTTC.

The sample holds many counts of this clonotype. This chain joins TRBV5-1 and TRBJ2-5, with 13 nucleotides matching TRBD2. Losses at the gene ends were 4 bases for V and 1 base for J; bases not matched to a gene: 7. This CDR3 is 17 amino acids long. Germline lookup yields CDR1 SGHRS and CDR2 YFSETQ. CDR3 bases: TGCGCCAGCAGCACTGGACTAGCGGGGGCCGCCCAAGAGACCCAGTACTTC. Encoded protein: CASSTGLAGAAQETQYF.

This clonotype was observed many times. The chain links TRBV6-2 or TRBV6-3 to TRBJ2-1, with D uncertain. Trimming took off 5 bases at V and 0 bases at J, with 8 bases between the two ends. This CDR3 comprises 14 residues. The germline gives CDR1 MNHEY, CDR2 SVGEGT. The CDR3 here is CASSPPSSYNEQFF. The CDR3 nucleotides are TGTGCCAGCAGTCCACCGAGCTCCTACAATGAGCAGTTCTTC.

This clonotype appeared many times. The CDR3, as DNA: TGTGCCAGCAGCGCGGGGGGCGGCCCCTACGAGCAGTACTTC. It yields the protein CASSAGGGPYEQYF. The V gene is TRBV7-3, the J gene TRBJ2-7, with TRBD2 matching 8 bases. The CDR3 has 14 amino acids. Germline V lookup: CDR1 SGHTA, CDR2 FQGTGA. The junction had 5 bases not matched to a gene; V was cut back by 5 bases and J by 2 bases.

This clonotype was found many times. The chain links TRBV20-1 to TRBJ1-6, with 7 bases matching TRBD1. There are 16 residues in the CDR3. In germline, CDR1 is DFQATT, CDR2 SNEGSKA (reference sequence). With V trimmed by 3 bases and J by 8 bases, 13 bases remained unmatched. Here the CDR3 DNA reads TGCAGTGCTAGTGCCCCGACAGGGCGTACCTATTCACCCCTCCACTTT. It encodes CSASAPTGRTYSPLHF.

The table lists this clonotype with many counts. The chain is built from TRBV10-3 and TRBJ1-6; a possible D gene is TRBD1 (6 bases). Trimming removed 3 bases at V and 5 bases at J, with 11 bases between. The CDR3 has 15 residues. Per germline, CDR1 ENHRY and CDR2 SYGVKD. This CDR3 is CAISEEGGHNSPLHF. The DNA for the CDR3 is TGTGCCATCAGTGAAGAAGGGGGACATAATTCACCCCTCCACTTT.

This clonotype was found many times. The V gene is TRBV19, the J gene TRBJ2-3, with 8 nucleotides matching TRBD2. V was pared by 9 bases and J by 1 base, with 9 bases of the junction left unmatched. The germline CDR1 and CDR2 sequences are LNHDA and SQIVND (reference sequence). This CDR3 contains 15 residues. The CDR3 DNA reads TGTGCCAGCCGATCGCGAGCGGGGGGCACAGATACGCAGTATTTT. Protein product: CASRSRAGGTDTQYF.

This clonotype was found many times. V usage is TRBV2 and J usage is TRBJ1-1; D call uncertain. The V end was cut by 4 bases, the J end by 2 bases, with 8 bases between. CDR3 length equals 13 residues. CDR1 SNHLY and CDR2 FYNNEI come from the germline V gene. CDR3 sequence: CASSAVINTEAFF. The CDR3 DNA reads TGTGCCAGCAGTGCAGTGATCAACACTGAAGCTTTCTTT. The whole variable domain, filled in from reference TRBV2 and TRBJ1-1, reads EPEVTQTPSHQVTQMGQEVILRCVPISNHLYFYWYRQILGQKVEFLVSFYNNEISEKSEIFDDQFSVERPDGSNFTLKIRSTKLEDSAMYFCASSAVINTEAFFGQGTRLTVV.

This rearrangement joins TRBV12-2 to TRBJ2-5; the D segment call TRBD1 is taken from the table without a DNA check. TRBV12-2 represents a pseudogene. The CDR3 has 14 residues. CDR3 sequence reads: CASRSRTGGETQYF. The DNA for the CDR3 is TGTGCAAGTCGCTCCCGGACAGGGGGAGAGACCCAGTACTTC.

There are many counts of this clonotype. This chain connects TRBV5-5 to TRBJ1-1; D unresolved. V shed 1 base and J shed 1 base, with 5 bases lying between them. In germline, CDR1 is SGHKS, CDR2 YYEKEE (reference sequence). CDR3 length equals 13 residues. This CDR3 reads CASSLIANTEAFF. CDR3 coding DNA: TGTGCCAGCAGCTTGATTGCGAACACTGAAGCTTTCTTT.

This clonotype was recorded many times. This chain links TRBV7-9 with TRBJ1-6; 8 bases line up with TRBD1. The CDR3 sequence is 14 residues long. Germline V gives CDR1 SEHNR, CDR2 FQNEAQ (reference sequence). V gave up 5 bases and J gave up 10 bases; unmatched junction bases: 7. The CDR3 here is CASSTTGEASPLHF. In nucleotides, the CDR3 is TGTGCCAGCAGCACGACAGGGGAGGCATCACCCCTCCACTTT.

This chain uses TRBV27 with TRBJ2-3, with TRBD2 matching over 7 bases. V shed 5 bases and J 1 base; nucleotides not matched to a gene: 9. Germline CDR1 reads MNHEY; CDR2 reads SMNVEV (reference sequence). The CDR3 is made up of 16 amino acids. The CDR3 sequence is CASSMGPSGRTDTQYF. In nucleotides, the CDR3 is TGTGCCAGCAGTATGGGGCCTAGCGGACGCACAGATACGCAGTATTTT.

This clonotype was observed many times. The gene calls are TRBV20-1 and TRBJ2-3; D might be TRBD1 (6 bases). Trimming cost V 6 bases and J 3 bases, with 16 bases left between them. Germline CDR1 reads DFQATT; CDR2 reads SNEGSKA (reference sequence). The CDR3 is made up of 14 amino acids. CDR3 sequence (DNA): TGCAGTGCCGATTGGACTGGACAGACAGATACGCAGTATTTT. Protein: CSADWTGQTDTQYF.

In its sample, this clonotype was seen many times. The V call is TRBV5-1, the J call TRBJ2-5, with D hard to call. The CDR3 is 15 residues long. The germline V gene encodes CDR1 SGHRS and CDR2 YFSETQ. The V end lost 0 bases, the J end lost 5 bases, and 14 bases lay between the germline ends. The DNA for the CDR3 is TGCGCCAGCAGCTTGGTGGCAGCTCGACGGGAGACCCAGTACTTC. As protein: CASSLVAARRETQYF.

This clonotype was seen ten or more times. The CDR3 is CASSPIGRPDEQFF. CDR3 in DNA: TGCGCCAGCAGCCCTATAGGCAGGCCGGATGAGCAGTTCTTC. The chain recombines TRBV5-1 with TRBJ2-1; D remains unclear. V was clipped by 4 bases and J by 8 bases, with 16 bases between them. CDR3 length: 14 residues. CDR1 SGHRS and CDR2 YFSETQ come from the germline V gene.

This clonotype was counted at least ten times. This chain connects TRBV15 to TRBJ2-3; TRBD2 matches at 8 bases. Germline CDR1 is LNHNV and CDR2 is YYDKDF (reference sequence). This CDR3 is 16 amino acids long. V lost 11 bases to trimming and J lost 3 bases; unmatched junction nucleotides: 16. The CDR3 spells CAVDVPERGQTDTQYF. In DNA, the CDR3 is TGTGCCGTCGATGTTCCTGAGCGGGGGCAAACAGATACGCAGTATTTT.

This clonotype came up many times. J is TRBJ2-2 and V is TRBV15, with 7 bases aligning to TRBD1. Germline V lookup: CDR1 LNHNV, CDR2 YYDKDF (reference sequence). V was clipped by 6 bases and J by 5 bases; unmatched bases: 18. This CDR3 is built from 18 residues. The CDR3 DNA is TGTGCCACCAGGACAGGGCTGGACATGGACAGAATTACCGGGGAGCTGTTTTTT. Amino acid sequence: CATRTGLDMDRITGELFF.

This clonotype was counted at least ten times. The chain is built from TRBV27 and TRBJ2-7, with 8 positions matching TRBD2. This CDR3 has 15 amino acids. V shed 3 bases, J shed 3 bases, and the junction held 7 bases outside the gene matches. Per germline, CDR1 MNHEY and CDR2 SMNVEV (reference sequence). The CDR3 DNA sequence: TGTGCCAGCAGTTTTGGGGGGACTAGTCTCTACGAGCAGTACTTC. It translates to CASSFGGTSLYEQYF.

This clonotype showed up many times. The chain has TRBV12-3 or TRBV12-4 and TRBJ2-5; the D gene is possibly TRBD1 (5 bases). Trimming took off 6 bases at V and 4 bases at J, with 9 bases between the two ends. The CDR3 totals 12 residues. The CDR3: CASSSGPETQYF. The CDR3 coding sequence is TGTGCCAGCAGCTCAGGGCCAGAGACCCAGTACTTC.

This clonotype occurred many times. V and J are TRBV12-3 or TRBV12-4 and TRBJ1-4; the match to TRBD1 covers 7 bases. The CDR3 is made up of 12 amino acids. V shed 6 bases, J shed 8 bases, and the junction held 3 bases outside the gene matches. The CDR3 here is CASRWDREKLFF. CDR3 coding DNA: TGTGCCAGCAGATGGGACAGAGAAAAACTGTTTTTT.

This clonotype was counted many times. This chain links TRBV20-1 with TRBJ2-7; 8 bases agree with TRBD2. V lost 0 bases and J lost 4; bases outside the gene matches: 2. The CDR3 is 13 amino acids. CDR1 is DFQATT, CDR2 SNEGSKA, per germline (reference sequence). CDR3 nucleotides: TGCAGTGCTAGAGATCAGCGGGGGTACGAGCAGTACGTC. Its protein is CSARDQRGYEQYV.

The table lists this clonotype with many counts. The CDR3 region is CASRPGPPRETQYF. CDR3 nucleotides: TGTGCCAGCAGACCAGGCCCCCCCCGGGAGACCCAGTACTTC. The rearrangement joins TRBV7-6 to TRBJ2-5; D call uncertain. Germline CDR1 and CDR2: SGHVS and FNYEAQ. Trimming removed 6 bases from V and 5 bases from J, with 16 bases in between. The CDR3 loop spans 14 amino acids.

This clonotype has ten or more counts. The V call is TRBV6-2 or TRBV6-3, the J call TRBJ1-1, with D possibly matching TRBD1 (5 bases). V lost 3 bases to trimming and J lost 4 bases, with 9 bases between them. Per the germline V gene, CDR1 is MNHEY and CDR2 is SVGEGT. The CDR3 is made up of 13 amino acids. CDR3 DNA: TGTGCCAGCAGTTATAGCGGGGGCACTGAAGCTTTCTTT. Translated: CASSYSGGTEAFF.